A single sample gave rise to the 12 T cell receptor beta chains below, sequenced in a study of technical replicates of blood from a few donors. Using immunoSEQ multiplex PCR, the repertoire was profiled, and TCRdb retains in-frame clones only, with some absent. The sample includes almost 85,000 clones, 95% to 98% seen only once; the top ten take more than 0.15%. Source material: T cells isolated from PBMCs. The source of these receptors is a human donor in good health.

V is TRBV7-9 and J is TRBJ2-7, with a possible D match to TRBD1 (6 bases). The CDR3 extends over 14 amino acids. Germline CDR1 is SEHNR and CDR2 is FQNEAQ (reference sequence). Trimming removed 6 bases at V and 3 bases at J, with 15 bases between. CDR3 protein: CASSLVGASYEQYF. CDR3 nucleotide sequence: TGTGCCAGCAGTCTCGTGGGGGCTAGCTACGAGCAGTACTTC.

The chain uses TRBV18 and TRBJ1-1; D is unresolved. Looked up from germline, CDR1 is KGHSH and CDR2 is LQKENI. The V end lost 3 bases, the J end lost 4 bases, and 12 bases lay between the germline ends. There are 14 residues in the CDR3. In DNA form, the CDR3 reads TGTGCCAGCTCACCTACAACAGAGAGCACTGAAGCTTTCTTT. Its translation is CASSPTTESTEAFF.

This clone has a single count. The rearrangement links TRBV5-1 to TRBJ2-7, with D perhaps matching TRBD1 (7 bases). Trimming left V 0 bases short and J 3 bases short, with 19 bases between. This CDR3 has 17 residues. Germline V gene data show CDR1 as SGHRS and CDR2 as YFSETQ. The CDR3 spells CASSLVPGTAGSYEQYF. CDR3 sequence (DNA): TGCGCCAGCAGCTTGGTACCTGGGACAGCCGGGAGCTACGAGCAGTACTTC.

V gene TRBV7-9 combines with J gene TRBJ2-6, with D uncertain. The germline V and J ends were trimmed by 5 bases and 5 bases, with 22 bases remaining between them. Germline CDR1 is SEHNR and CDR2 is FQNEAQ (reference sequence). The CDR3 sequence is 18 residues long. The CDR3 sequence: CASSTVRYRQSRANVLTF. CDR3 nucleotide sequence: TGTGCCAGCAGCACAGTGAGATACCGACAAAGTCGGGCCAACGTCCTGACTTTC. The entire variable domain, with the rest obtained from reference TRBV7-9 and TRBJ2-6, is as follows: DTGVSQNPRHKITKRGQNVTFRCDPISEHNRLYWYRQTLGQGPEFLTYFQNEAQLEKSRLLSDRFSAERPKGSFSTLEIQRTEQGDSAMYLCASSTVRYRQSRANVLTFGAGSRLTVL.

The rearrangement uses TRBV5-1 and TRBJ1-1; 9 nucleotides line up with TRBD1. Trimming took 0 bases from V and 8 from J; bases not matched to a gene: 8. This CDR3 has 15 residues. The germline V gene has CDR1 SGHRS and CDR2 YFSETQ. CDR3 coding DNA: TGCGCCAGCAGCTTGGGGGACAGGGAGGCCCGGGAAGCTTTCTTT. Translated: CASSLGDREAREAFF.

The V and J genes are TRBV4-1 and TRBJ2-7, with TRBD2 matching over 9 bases. J gave up 3 bases and V 5 bases, and 2 bases lay outside the gene matches. There are 13 residues in the CDR3. From germline, CDR1 is MGHRA and CDR2 YSYEKL. This CDR3 is CASSYSGGYEQYF. The CDR3 DNA is TGCGCCAGCAGCTATAGCGGGGGCTACGAGCAGTACTTC.

The sample holds one count of this clone. The chain combines TRBV4-2 with TRBJ2-7, with D tentatively TRBD1 (8 bases). The CDR3 loop spans 15 amino acids. V gave up 2 bases and J gave up 1 base, with 12 bases separating them. The germline V gene has CDR1 LGHNA and CDR2 YNFKEQ. This chain's CDR3 is CASSQTQGGSYEQYF. CDR3 coding DNA: TGTGCCAGCAGCCAAACACAGGGGGGGTCCTACGAGCAGTACTTC.

The chain links TRBV2 to TRBJ1-4; TRBD1 is a possible D gene (5 bases). The V end lost 1 base, the J end lost 5 bases, and 11 bases lay between the germline ends. CDR1 and CDR2 (germline): SNHLY, FYNNEI. The CDR3 has 15 amino acids. CDR3 DNA: TGTGCCAGCAGTGAAGGTGGGGCAGAGAATGAAAAACTGTTTTTT. It translates to CASSEGGAENEKLFF. Drawing the rest from reference TRBV2 and TRBJ1-4, the complete variable domain is EPEVTQTPSHQVTQMGQEVILRCVPISNHLYFYWYRQILGQKVEFLVSFYNNEISEKSEIFDDQFSVERPDGSNFTLKIRSTKLEDSAMYFCASSEGGAENEKLFFGSGTQLSVL.

The chain combines TRBV6-5 with TRBJ1-1; the match to TRBD1 covers 11 bases. The length of the CDR3 is 16 residues. Unmatched junction bases numbered 7, after V lost 2 bases and J lost 5 bases. Germline lookup yields CDR1 MNHEY and CDR2 SVGAGI. The chain's CDR3 is CASSYNWGTGGTEAFF. The CDR3, as DNA: TGTGCCAGCAGTTACAATTGGGGGACAGGGGGGACTGAAGCTTTCTTT.

The chain combines TRBV7-9 with TRBJ2-7, with 10 positions matching TRBD1. Germline-derived CDR1 and CDR2 are SEHNR and FQNEAQ (reference sequence). This CDR3 comprises 18 residues. J gave up 0 bases and V 5 bases, and 13 bases lay outside the gene matches. This chain's CDR3 is CASSQKGTGETRSYEQYF. The DNA of the CDR3 is TGTGCCAGCAGCCAGAAAGGGACAGGGGAAACCCGCTCCTACGAGCAGTACTTC.

CDR3 coding DNA: TGTGCCTGGAGTGTAGCCCATCTCTCATCTAACACTGAAGCTTTCTTT. Translation gives CAWSVAHLSSNTEAFF. The chain combines TRBV30 with TRBJ1-1; D is unresolved. Germline V CDR1 and CDR2: GTSNPN, SVGIG (reference sequence). The V end was cut by 0 bases, the J end by 2 bases, with 16 bases between. This CDR3 has 16 amino acids.

The rearrangement uses TRBV5-5 and TRBJ2-7; 7 positions match TRBD1. Germline V gene sequence: CDR1 SGHKS, CDR2 YYEKEE (reference sequence). V lost 1 base, J lost 3 bases, and 4 bases stayed unmatched. The CDR3 is 14 amino acids. The chain's CDR3 is CASSLRDRGYEQYF. The CDR3, as DNA: TGTGCCAGCAGCTTGCGGGACAGAGGCTACGAGCAGTACTTC. The entire variable domain, with the rest obtained from reference TRBV5-5 and TRBJ2-7, is as follows: DAGVTQSPTHLIKTRGQQVTLRCSPISGHKSVSWYQQVLGQGPQFIFQYYEKEERGRGNFPDRFSARQFPNYSSELNVNALLLGDSALYLCASSLRDRGYEQYFGPGTRLTVT.